This passage covers 4 T cell receptor beta chains from one sample sequenced in a study of response to subunit inactivated influenza vaccine. MiXCR, run by TCRdb on the RT-PCR reads, gives a single entry per CDR3 protein. The profile shows about 520,000 distinct CDR3 sequences, approximately 7.8% of them singletons. The sample consisted of PBMCs from blood, taken roughly 24 months after vaccination. The receptors were sampled from a man aged 50-75 years who received an inactivated influenza vaccine.

With regard to this clonotype: This sequence may be a read error, since a much larger clone differs from it by one base. This chain links TRBV6-6 with TRBJ1-1; D remains unclear. The CDR3 consists of 13 residues. Germline CDR1 reads MNHNY; CDR2 reads SVGAGI (reference sequence). The CDR3: CAGSRAGGTEAFF. The CDR3 DNA reads TGTGCCGGCAGCCGGGCGGGAGGGACTGAAGCTTTCTTT.

A few counts support this clonotype. The chain joins TRBV10-2 to TRBJ2-3; D unresolved. Between the trimmed V and J ends, which lost 2 bases and 6 bases, there was a span of 12 bases. The CDR3 length is 14 residues. Per germline, CDR1 WSHSY and CDR2 SAAADI. Here the CDR3 reads CASSEGSSADTQYF. Here the CDR3 DNA reads TGCGCCAGCAGTGAGGGCAGCTCAGCCGATACGCAGTATTTT.

The V and J genes are TRBV18 and TRBJ2-7, with TRBD1 matching over 8 bases. The V gene end was trimmed by 6 bases and the J gene end by 2 bases; junction bases not matched to a gene: 6. CDR3 length: 14 amino acids. CDR1 is KGHSH and CDR2 is LQKENI in the germline V gene. CDR3 residues: CASSPDRATYEQYF. DNA for the CDR3: TGTGCCAGCTCTCCGGACAGGGCCACCTACGAGCAGTACTTC. The full variable domain, with the rest looked up from reference TRBV18 and TRBJ2-7, is NAGVMQNPRHLVRRRGQEARLRCSPMKGHSHVYWYRQLPEEGLKFMVYLQKENIIDESGMPKERFSAEFPKEGPSILRIQQVVRGDSAAYFCASSPDRATYEQYFGPGTRLTVT.

V usage is TRBV28 and J usage is TRBJ1-2, with D unresolved. Germline V gives CDR1 MDHEN, CDR2 SYDVKM. Trimming pared 5 bases from V and 4 bases from J, leaving 11 bases between. There are 13 residues in the CDR3. The CDR3 DNA reads as TGTGCCAGCAGTGCGGATGCGACCTATGGCTACACCTTC. Protein sequence: CASSADATYGYTF.